This T cell receptor (beta chain) was documented in a study of T cells in Graves' hyperthyroidism and ophthalmopathy. General study results and limits: A median around 6 months before onset, the model predicted ophthalmopathy. Most clonotypes that expanded in the thyroid above 0.001 also showed up in blood.

Germline V gives CDR1 KGHSH, CDR2 LQKENI. This CDR3 has 15 residues. Trimming pared 4 bases from V and 9 bases from J, leaving 16 bases between. This clonotype has more than one count but fewer than ten. The antigen remains unidentified. The CDR3 regions of TCR beta were amplified from RNA transcripts. The HTBI primer set was used in a first-round RT-PCR of the TCR CDR3. A single record per CDR3 protein comes from TCRdb applying MiXCR to the multiplex PCR reads. Among around 580,000 distinct CDR3 sequences listed, approximately 44% were seen once. This chain connects TRBV18 to TRBJ1-6; tentative D call: TRBD1 (6 bases). Sample: peripheral blood or thyroid tissue (not recorded which). This clonotype was obtained from a woman under 30 with Graves' hyperthyroidism. For the CDR3, the DNA is TGTGCCAGCTCACATACAGGGAGAAGAGGTTCACCCCTCCACTTT. Its protein is CASSHTGRRGSPLHF.